Given below is one T cell receptor beta chain in context. The data originate from a study of shared clonotypes between healthy human individuals. Across the whole study: Three CD4 naive, three CD4 memory, two CD8 naive and one CD8 memory plate were used per donor.

Terminally differentiated effector memory CD45RA+ cells were excluded from the naive CD8 cells, which were CD45RO-negative and positively selected for CCR7. Germline-derived CDR1 and CDR2 are SGHTA and FQGTGA. The CDR3 contains 12 residues. The V and J ends lost 1 base and 6 bases respectively, with 6 bases between them. The material for each subset, its genomic DNA, was split evenly across several immunoSEQ plates. Roughly 33,000 T cell genomes, or about 190 ng DNA, went into the sorted-subset replicate PCRs. The method was immunoSEQ multiplex PCR; TCRdb's version includes in-frame clones alone and lacks a portion of them. The table records about 2.1 million clones, approximately 92% of them present only once.

This TCR was recovered from a man younger than 30 in good health. Some clones in this sample may be carry-over from other donors' samples. The V call is TRBV7-3, the J call TRBJ1-1; the D is unclear. The sample consisted of naive CD8+ T cells from PBMCs. The CDR3 spells CASSLIRPEAFF. CDR3 DNA sequence: TGTGCCAGCAGCTTAATCCGGCCTGAAGCTTTCTTT.